Listed here are 2 T cell receptor beta chains from one sample, sequenced in a study of blood T cell repertoires in COVID-19. Sequencing was performed with immunoSEQ multiplex PCR; in TCRdb, only in-frame clones are kept and a portion is missing. The sample comprises tens of thousands of clones, roughly four fifths of which are singletons, and almost 7% rests with the top ten. Sequencing used peripheral blood. These receptors were obtained from a man aged 50 to 59 with active or convalescent COVID-19.

The chain uses TRBV4-3 and TRBJ1-3, with D hard to call. The CDR3 runs 15 residues. The V and J ends lost 0 bases and 2 bases respectively, with 8 bases between them. CDR1 is LGHNA, CDR2 YSLEER, per germline. The CDR3 bases are TGCGCCAGCAGCCAAGATATGCAGACTGGAAACACCATATATTTT. Translating it yields CASSQDMQTGNTIYF.

The chain joins TRBV18 to TRBJ2-3, with TRBD1 identical over 11 bases. The CDR3 runs 14 residues. CDR1 is KGHSH, CDR2 LQKENI, per germline. Trimming took 3 bases from V and 5 from J; bases not matched to a gene: 1. The CDR3: CASSPGQGEDTQYF. The CDR3 DNA is TGTGCCAGCTCACCGGGACAGGGGGAAGATACGCAGTATTTT.